A selection of T cell receptor beta chains follows, all from one sample in a study of a mutant IDH1 vaccine in newly diagnosed glioma. Profiled with immunoSEQ multiplex PCR; TCRdb holds only in-frame clones, not every one. The data show 30,000 to 35,000 clones, around nine tenths seen once. These receptors have no known antigen. The sample consisted of PBMCs, taken from a glioma patient whose treatment included an IDH1 peptide vaccine. The source of these receptors is a middle-aged woman with glioma. Each CDR3 is given with its conserved first and last residue. The order of the fields is J gene, D gene, clone size, V gene, CDR3 protein, CDR3 DNA. The D gene is left open where the match is weak. Size is stated for part of the rows, as once, few or many counts, or as a class when the clone is expanded.

j_gene: TRBJ2-2; d_gene: TRBD2; abundance: .; v_gene: TRBV10-3; CDR3aa: CAISSPPTSGSVVHTGELFF; CDR3nt: TGTGCCATCAGTTCCCCTCCGACTAGCGGGAGCGTGGTCCACACCGGGGAGCTGTTTTTT
j_gene: TRBJ1-1; d_gene: .; abundance: .; v_gene: TRBV6-5; CDR3aa: CASSYVGRDTEAFF; CDR3nt: TGTGCCAGCAGTTATGTGGGGCGGGACACTGAAGCTTTCTTT
j_gene: TRBJ2-5; d_gene: .; abundance: once; v_gene: TRBV12-5; CDR3aa: CASGLDGLTGETQYF; CDR3nt: TGTGCTAGTGGTTTGGACGGACTAACTGGGGAGACCCAGTACTTC
j_gene: TRBJ1-6; d_gene: TRBD1; abundance: .; v_gene: TRBV4-3; CDR3aa: CASSQAPGQGARNSPLHF; CDR3nt: TGCGCCAGCAGCCAAGCTCCCGGACAGGGGGCGCGCAATTCACCCCTCCACTTT
j_gene: TRBJ2-7; d_gene: TRBD2; abundance: .; v_gene: TRBV5-1; CDR3aa: CASSLEAGGSYEQYF; CDR3nt: TGCGCCAGCAGCTTAGAGGCGGGAGGGTCCTACGAGCAGTACTTC
j_gene: TRBJ2-7; d_gene: .; abundance: .; v_gene: TRBV10-3; CDR3aa: CAISGTDFYEQYF; CDR3nt: TGTGCCATCAGTGGGACGGACTTCTACGAGCAGTACTTC
j_gene: TRBJ1-6; d_gene: .; abundance: .; v_gene: TRBV14; CDR3aa: CATTRRGERSYNSPLHF; CDR3nt: TGTGCCACTACCCGGAGGGGGGAACGCTCCTATAATTCACCCCTCCACTTT
j_gene: TRBJ1-4; d_gene: .; abundance: .; v_gene: TRBV5-1; CDR3aa: CASSLERGRVGSNEKLFF; CDR3nt: TGCGCCAGCAGCTTGGAACGGGGCAGGGTCGGAAGTAATGAAAAACTGTTTTTT
j_gene: TRBJ2-1; d_gene: TRBD2; abundance: .; v_gene: TRBV6-5; CDR3aa: CASIQIAGHNEQFF; CDR3nt: TGTGCCAGCATCCAGATAGCGGGACACAATGAGCAGTTCTTC
j_gene: TRBJ2-5; d_gene: .; abundance: .; v_gene: TRBV5-1; CDR3aa: CASSPNIRESMTQYF; CDR3nt: TGCGCCAGCAGCCCGAATATCAGGGAATCCATGACCCAGTACTTC
j_gene: TRBJ2-3; d_gene: .; abundance: .; v_gene: TRBV7-2; CDR3aa: CASNPEGAPSTDTQYF; CDR3nt: TGTGCCAGCAATCCAGAAGGGGCTCCTAGCACAGATACGCAGTATTTT
j_gene: TRBJ1-5; d_gene: TRBD1; abundance: few; v_gene: TRBV12-5; CDR3aa: CASGLGQGNQPQHF; CDR3nt: TGTGCTAGTGGGCTCGGACAGGGCAATCAGCCCCAGCATTTT
j_gene: TRBJ1-1; d_gene: .; abundance: .; v_gene: TRBV28; CDR3aa: CASSSPTGVEAFF; CDR3nt: TGTGCCAGCAGTTCCCCTACGGGGGTTGAAGCTTTCTTT
j_gene: TRBJ2-1; d_gene: TRBD2; abundance: .; v_gene: TRBV4-3; CDR3aa: CASSQVAQTTSPQFF; CDR3nt: TGCGCCAGCAGCCAAGTTGCACAGACGACTAGCCCGCAGTTCTTC
j_gene: TRBJ2-3; d_gene: .; abundance: .; v_gene: TRBV30; CDR3aa: CAWSMATDTQYF; CDR3nt: TGTGCCTGGAGTATGGCTACAGATACGCAGTATTTT
j_gene: TRBJ1-1; d_gene: .; abundance: few; v_gene: TRBV10-2; CDR3aa: CASSVGEIGEAFF; CDR3nt: TGCGCCAGCAGTGTAGGGGAGATCGGTGAAGCTTTCTTT
j_gene: TRBJ2-5; d_gene: .; abundance: .; v_gene: TRBV30; CDR3aa: CAWSEGISGTQYF; CDR3nt: TGTGCCTGGAGTGAGGGGATCTCGGGGACCCAGTACTTC
j_gene: TRBJ1-5; d_gene: TRBD1; abundance: .; v_gene: TRBV10-1; CDR3aa: CASSESTGTGGKVRSNSNQPQHF; CDR3nt: TGCGCCAGCAGTGAGTCGACGGGGACAGGGGGCAAGGTGAGGTCCAATAGCAATCAGCCCCAGCATTTT
j_gene: TRBJ1-2; d_gene: .; abundance: once; v_gene: TRBV4-1; CDR3aa: CASSQSRADNYGYTF; CDR3nt: TGCGCCAGCAGCCAGAGCCGCGCGGACAACTATGGCTACACCTTC
j_gene: TRBJ1-4; d_gene: TRBD1; abundance: .; v_gene: TRBV5-6; CDR3aa: CASSNNPTGPNEKLFF; CDR3nt: TGTGCCAGCAGCAATAATCCGACAGGGCCAAATGAAAAACTGTTTTTT
j_gene: TRBJ2-1; d_gene: TRBD2; abundance: .; v_gene: TRBV11-2; CDR3aa: CASRDRPSGPLGEQFF; CDR3nt: TGTGCCAGCAGAGACCGGCCTAGCGGGCCTCTAGGTGAGCAGTTCTTC
j_gene: TRBJ1-2; d_gene: TRBD1; abundance: .; v_gene: TRBV6-1; CDR3aa: CATRAGQANYGYTF; CDR3nt: TGTGCCACCCGGGCGGGACAGGCTAACTATGGCTACACCTTC
j_gene: TRBJ2-1; d_gene: TRBD2; abundance: .; v_gene: TRBV5-4; CDR3aa: CASSRLSSGRYNEQFF; CDR3nt: TGTGCCAGCAGCCGGTTGTCTAGCGGGCGTTACAATGAGCAGTTCTTC
j_gene: TRBJ2-6; d_gene: .; abundance: .; v_gene: TRBV5-8; CDR3aa: CASSLLGLGVSGANVLTF; CDR3nt: TGTGCCAGCAGCTTGCTTGGGCTTGGAGTCTCTGGGGCCAACGTCCTGACTTTC
j_gene: TRBJ1-5; d_gene: TRBD1; abundance: .; v_gene: TRBV15; CDR3aa: CATSTLTGDSNQPQHF; CDR3nt: TGTGCCACCAGCACCTTAACAGGGGATAGCAATCAGCCCCAGCATTTT
j_gene: TRBJ1-5; d_gene: .; abundance: .; v_gene: TRBV6-1; CDR3aa: CASSEDPRSNQPQHF; CDR3nt: TGTGCCAGCAGTGAAGATCCACGCAGCAATCAGCCCCAGCATTTT
j_gene: TRBJ1-2; d_gene: .; abundance: once; v_gene: TRBV7-3; CDR3aa: CASSPGGASGAHGYTF; CDR3nt: TGTGCCAGCAGCCCCGGGGGCGCCTCAGGGGCCCATGGCTACACCTTC
j_gene: TRBJ2-7; d_gene: TRBD1; abundance: few; v_gene: TRBV4-2; CDR3aa: CASSQGTGTGDYEQYF; CDR3nt: TGTGCCAGCAGCCAGGGAACCGGGACAGGGGACTACGAGCAGTACTTC
j_gene: TRBJ2-7; d_gene: .; abundance: .; v_gene: TRBV30; CDR3aa: CAWNPGGPYEQYF; CDR3nt: TGTGCCTGGAATCCCGGGGGCCCCTACGAGCAGTACTTC
j_gene: TRBJ2-5; d_gene: TRBD1; abundance: .; v_gene: TRBV5-1; CDR3aa: CASGQGEETQYF; CDR3nt: TGCGCCAGCGGACAGGGAGAAGAGACCCAGTACTTC
j_gene: TRBJ2-3; d_gene: TRBD2; abundance: .; v_gene: TRBV2; CDR3aa: CASRPGLAGADTQYF; CDR3nt: TGTGCCAGCAGGCCGGGACTAGCTGGAGCAGATACGCAGTATTTT
j_gene: TRBJ2-1; d_gene: .; abundance: .; v_gene: TRBV4-2; CDR3aa: CASSQDLVRRNEQFF; CDR3nt: TGTGCCAGCAGCCAAGATCTGGTTCGGAGAAATGAGCAGTTCTTC
j_gene: TRBJ1-4; d_gene: .; abundance: .; v_gene: TRBV4-2; CDR3aa: CASHRATNEKLFF; CDR3nt: TGTGCCAGCCACAGAGCAACTAATGAAAAACTGTTTTTT